This entry is about one T cell receptor beta chain. This sample was taken from a study of T cells after somatic rescue of genetic block. The CDR3 sequence is 13 residues long. Germline CDR1 KGHSH, CDR2 LQKENI. Trimming took off 6 bases at V and 3 bases at J, with 11 bases between the two ends. The repertoire was sequenced with immunoSEQ multiplex PCR; TCRdb's copy has only in-frame clones and lacks some. Among tens of thousands of clones, about nine tenths were seen once, and the ten largest hold 1.6%. The sample taken for sequencing was peripheral blood mononuclear cells (PBMCs). V usage is TRBV18 and J usage is TRBJ1-1; D call uncertain. The source is a young woman. The CDR3 bases are TGTGCCAGCTCTCTGGCCCCGGACACTGAAGCTTTCTTT. Its translation: CASSLAPDTEAFF.